This is a list of T cell receptor beta chains from one sample in a study of response to subunit inactivated influenza vaccine. TCRdb recomputed calls from the RT-PCR reads with MiXCR, one row per CDR3 protein. The table records hundreds of thousands of distinct CDR3 sequences, approximately 14% of them present only once. The sample here was PBMCs from blood, taken roughly 15 days before vaccination. Receptors were obtained from a man aged 45-60 years who received an inactivated influenza vaccine. CDR3s include the opening cysteine and the closing phenylalanine or tryptophan. The D gene is left open where the match is weak. Size values are once, few and many counts, or a class for expanded clones, and some rows have none.

>NA|NA|TRBJ2-3|TRBV3-1
CASSTSRRREGTDTQYF
TGTGCCAGCAGCACTTCGCGTCGGCGGGAAGGGACAGATACGCAGTATTTT
>NA|NA|TRBJ2-5|TRBV7-6
CASSNFAGETQYF
TGTGCCAGCAGCAATTTTGCGGGAGAGACCCAGTACTTC
>TRBD1|few|TRBJ2-7|TRBV11-2
CASSDGTGAYEQYF
TGTGCCAGCAGCGACGGGACAGGGGCCTACGAGCAGTACTTC
>TRBD1|NA|TRBJ1-5|TRBV20-1
CSAKTGTEGYQPQHF
TGCAGTGCAAAAACCGGGACAGAGGGCTATCAGCCCCAGCATTTT
>NA|many|TRBJ2-2|TRBV4-3
CASSQGAFRGELFF
TGCGCCAGCAGCCAAGGGGCCTTCCGGGGGGAGCTGTTTTTT
>TRBD1|NA|TRBJ2-5|TRBV4-3
CASSRSFTAGGRQETQYF
TGCGCCAGCAGCCGGTCGTTCACTGCAGGGGGACGGCAAGAGACCCAGTACTTC
>TRBD2|NA|TRBJ2-5|TRBV20-1
CSARDPAGTRQETQYF
TGCAGTGCTAGAGACCCGGCCGGGACTAGGCAAGAGACCCAGTACTTC
>TRBD1|many|TRBJ2-3|TRBV20-1
CSGRQGTADTQYF
TGCAGTGGAAGACAGGGGACCGCAGATACGCAGTATTTT
>NA|few|TRBJ2-1|TRBV27
CASSMLGGYNEQFF
TGTGCCAGCAGCATGCTTGGGGGATACAATGAGCAGTTCTTC
>NA|few|TRBJ2-7|TRBV11-2
CASSFQLAGRYEQYF
TGTGCCAGCAGCTTTCAGTTGGCAGGAAGATACGAGCAGTACTTC
>TRBD1|NA|TRBJ1-1|TRBV29-1
CSAGRGQDTEAFF
TGCAGCGCCGGTCGGGGACAGGACACTGAAGCTTTCTTT
>NA|NA|TRBJ2-1|TRBV11-3
CASSEPGHSYNEQFF
TGTGCCAGCAGTGAGCCGGGACACTCCTACAATGAGCAGTTCTTC
>NA|few|TRBJ2-7|TRBV6-6
CASSYSDRDEQYF
TGTGCCAGCAGTTACTCGGACAGAGATGAGCAGTACTTC
>TRBD1|NA|TRBJ2-2|TRBV6-1
CASGDRGGRAATGELFF
TGTGCCAGCGGAGACAGGGGGGGGAGGGCTGCCACCGGGGAGCTGTTTTTT
>NA|many|TRBJ1-1|TRBV28
CASSFTGLQGGLTEAFF
TGTGCCAGCAGTTTTACGGGGCTCCAAGGAGGGCTCACTGAAGCTTTCTTT
>TRBD2|few|TRBJ2-1|TRBV6-2/TRBV6-3
CASSYGPSGIYNEQFF
TGTGCCAGCAGTTACGGTCCTAGCGGGATTTACAATGAGCAGTTCTTC
>NA|many|TRBJ2-2|TRBV10-3
CAISEWGTAATNTGELFF
TGTGCCATCAGTGAGTGGGGAACGGCAGCAACGAACACCGGGGAGCTGTTTTTT
>NA|many|TRBJ2-6|TRBV28
CASRSLGDGANVLTF
TGTGCCAGCAGGTCCCTTGGGGACGGGGCCAACGTCCTGACTTTC
>NA|NA|TRBJ1-5|TRBV6-2/TRBV6-3
CASSYSSWEPQHF
TGTGCCAGCAGTTACTCGTCGTGGGAGCCCCAGCATTTT
>NA|NA|TRBJ2-7|TRBV27
CASSSGKNSYEQYF
TGTGCCAGCAGTTCCGGGAAAAACTCCTACGAGCAGTACTTC
>NA|few|TRBJ1-2|TRBV20-1
CSARSGVGYGYTF
TGCAGTGCTAGATCAGGGGTCGGTTATGGCTACACCTTC
>NA|many|TRBJ1-1|TRBV6-6
CASRQGRTEAFF
TGTGCCAGCAGACAGGGACGGACTGAAGCTTTCTTT
>NA|many|TRBJ1-5|TRBV12-3/TRBV12-4
CASSQDGSNQPQHF
TGTGCCAGCAGTCAAGACGGAAGCAATCAGCCCCAGCATTTT
>NA|many|TRBJ1-5|TRBV7-2
CASSLNRDGNQPQHF
TGTGCCAGCAGCTTAAACAGGGATGGCAATCAGCCCCAGCATTTT
>NA|NA|TRBJ2-3|TRBV9
CASSPRTLTDTQYF
TGTGCCAGCAGCCCCCGAACCCTCACAGATACGCAGTATTTT
>TRBD1|few|TRBJ2-7|TRBV5-1
CASSTGQGAVYEQYF
TGCGCCAGCAGCACGGGACAGGGGGCTGTCTACGAGCAGTACTTC
>NA|few|TRBJ2-1|TRBV27
CASSLSRPWAYNEQFF
TGTGCCAGCAGTTTGAGTCGCCCATGGGCCTACAATGAGCAGTTCTTC
>TRBD1|NA|TRBJ2-7|TRBV14
CASSPQWTGKIEQYF
TGTGCCAGCAGCCCCCAATGGACAGGGAAGATCGAGCAGTACTTC
>TRBD1|NA|TRBJ1-6|TRBV4-1
CASSQGQGHNSPLHF
TGCGCCAGCAGCCAAGGACAGGGCCATAATTCACCCCTCCACTTT
>NA|few|TRBJ2-2|TRBV20-1
CSARDTGGGTGELFF
TGCAGTGCTAGGGATACAGGGGGAGGGACCGGGGAGCTGTTTTTT
>TRBD1|few|TRBJ1-2|TRBV7-9
CASQEDRVERYGYTF
TGTGCCAGCCAAGAGGACAGGGTGGAACGCTATGGCTACACCTTC
>NA|few|TRBJ2-4|TRBV4-3
CASSQDPPRQVGKNIQYF
TGCGCCAGCAGCCAAGATCCCCCGAGGCAGGTGGGGAAAAACATTCAGTACTTC
>TRBD2|few|TRBJ2-5|TRBV20-1
CSAYGTSGRETQYF
TGCAGTGCTTACGGGACTAGCGGTAGGGAGACCCAGTACTTC
>NA|few|TRBJ2-1|TRBV14
CASSQDTGNNEQFF
TGTGCCAGCAGCCAAGATACAGGGAACAATGAGCAGTTCTTC
>TRBD2|few|TRBJ2-5|TRBV20-1
CSARTSGRVSGETQYF
TGCAGTGCTAGAACTAGCGGGAGGGTTTCAGGAGAGACCCAGTACTTC
>NA|many|TRBJ2-2|TRBV12-3/TRBV12-4
CASSFPNTGELFF
TGTGCCAGCAGTTTCCCGAACACCGGGGAGCTGTTTTTT
>NA|many|TRBJ1-1|TRBV3-1
CASSSSPNTEAFF
TGTGCCAGCAGTTCATCACCGAACACTGAAGCTTTCTTT
>NA|NA|TRBJ2-7|TRBV20-1
CSARVLNEQYF
TGCAGTGCTAGAGTACTGAATGAGCAGTACTTC
>NA|NA|TRBJ2-1|TRBV2
CASSEGAANEQFF
TGTGCCAGCAGTGAAGGTGCAGCCAATGAGCAGTTCTTC
>NA|NA|TRBJ2-7|TRBV20-1
CSARAPGNSLYEQYF
TGCAGTGCTAGAGCCCCGGGGAACAGCCTCTACGAGCAGTACTTC
>TRBD2|NA|TRBJ2-7|TRBV5-4
CASSLEMSGAGGPPYEQYF
TGTGCCAGCAGCTTGGAAATGAGTGGGGCGGGAGGGCCGCCCTACGAGCAGTACTTC
>NA|few|TRBJ2-1|TRBV28
CASSLAIEQFF
TGTGCCAGCAGTCTCGCAATTGAGCAGTTCTTC
>NA|NA|TRBJ2-3|TRBV20-1
CSARDPGGPDTQYF
TGCAGTGCTAGGGACCCCGGAGGTCCAGATACGCAGTATTTT
>TRBD1|few|TRBJ1-6|TRBV25-1
CASGTGTTPLHF
TGTGCCTCCGGGACAGGGACGACACCCCTCCACTTT
>NA|few|TRBJ2-7|TRBV6-2/TRBV6-3
CASSSPQTYEQYF
TGTGCCAGCAGTTCCCCTCAGACCTACGAGCAGTACTTC
>TRBD1|NA|TRBJ2-4|TRBV5-6
CASSLGTGANIQYF
TGTGCCAGCAGCTTGGGGACAGGGGCTAACATTCAGTACTTC